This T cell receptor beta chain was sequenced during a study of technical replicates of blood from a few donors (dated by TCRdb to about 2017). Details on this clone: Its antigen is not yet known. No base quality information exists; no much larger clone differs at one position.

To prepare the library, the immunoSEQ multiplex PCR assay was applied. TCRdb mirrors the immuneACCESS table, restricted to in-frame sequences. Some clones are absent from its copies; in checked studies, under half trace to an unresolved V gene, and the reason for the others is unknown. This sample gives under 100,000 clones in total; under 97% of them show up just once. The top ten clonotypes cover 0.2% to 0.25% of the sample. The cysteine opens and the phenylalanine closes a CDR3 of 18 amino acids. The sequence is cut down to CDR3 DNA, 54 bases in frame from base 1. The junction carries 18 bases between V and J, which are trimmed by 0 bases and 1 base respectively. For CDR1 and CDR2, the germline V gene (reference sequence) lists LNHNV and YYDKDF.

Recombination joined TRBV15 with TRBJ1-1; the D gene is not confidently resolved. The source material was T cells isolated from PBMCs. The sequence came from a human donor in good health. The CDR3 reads CATSREEGKRASNTEAFF. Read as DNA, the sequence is TGTGCCACCAGCAGAGAGGAGGGAAAAAGGGCGTCGAACACTGAAGCTTTCTTT. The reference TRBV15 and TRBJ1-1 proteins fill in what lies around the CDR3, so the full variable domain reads DAMVIQNPRYQVTQFGKPVTLSCSQTLNHNVMYWYQQKSSQAPKLLFHYYDKDFNNEADTPDNFQSRRPNTSFCFLDIRSPGLGDTAMYLCATSREEGKRASNTEAFFGQGTRLTVV.